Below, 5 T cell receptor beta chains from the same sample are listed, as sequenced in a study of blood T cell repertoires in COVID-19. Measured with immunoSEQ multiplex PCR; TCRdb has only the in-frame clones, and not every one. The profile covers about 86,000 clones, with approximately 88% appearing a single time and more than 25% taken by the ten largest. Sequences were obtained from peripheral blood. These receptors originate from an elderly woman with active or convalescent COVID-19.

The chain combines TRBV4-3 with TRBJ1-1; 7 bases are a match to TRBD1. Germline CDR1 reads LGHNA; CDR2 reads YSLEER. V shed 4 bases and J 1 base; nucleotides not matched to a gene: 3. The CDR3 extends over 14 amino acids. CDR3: CASSRAGGNTEAFF. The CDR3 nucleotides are TGCGCCAGCAGCCGGGCAGGGGGGAACACTGAAGCTTTCTTT.

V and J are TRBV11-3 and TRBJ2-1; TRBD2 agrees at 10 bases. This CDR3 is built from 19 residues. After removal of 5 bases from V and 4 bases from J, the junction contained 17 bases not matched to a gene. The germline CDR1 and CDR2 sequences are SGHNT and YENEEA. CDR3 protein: CASSPTWLKRGGQYNEQFF. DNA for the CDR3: TGTGCCAGCAGCCCCACCTGGCTCAAGCGGGGGGGCCAATACAATGAGCAGTTCTTC.

This chain's CDR3 is CASSLVGGLGTDEQYF. The CDR3 DNA follows: TGTGCCAGCAGTTTGGTCGGGGGTCTTGGTACAGACGAGCAGTACTTC. This chain joins TRBV28 and TRBJ2-7, with a tentative D call TRBD2 (6 bases). CDR3 length: 16 residues. V was trimmed by 3 bases and J by 5 bases, leaving 20 bases between them. The V gene's germline CDR1 is MDHEN and CDR2 SYDVKM.

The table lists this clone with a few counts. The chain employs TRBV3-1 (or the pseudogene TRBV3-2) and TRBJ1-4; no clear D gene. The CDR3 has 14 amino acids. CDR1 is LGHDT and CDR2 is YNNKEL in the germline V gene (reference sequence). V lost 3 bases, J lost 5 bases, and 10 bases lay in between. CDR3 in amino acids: CASSHGPGNEKLFF. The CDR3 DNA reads TGTGCCAGCAGCCATGGTCCGGGAAATGAAAAACTGTTTTTT.

The CDR3 nucleotides are TGTGCCAGCAGTGAGAGCCCTCTGGCGGGCTTCACAGATACGCAGTATTTT. It yields the protein CASSESPLAGFTDTQYF. The chain employs TRBV6-1 and TRBJ2-3; tentative D call: TRBD2 (5 bases). Per the germline V gene, CDR1 is MNHNS and CDR2 is SASEGT. The V end lost 3 bases, the J end lost 2 bases, and 18 bases lay between the germline ends. This CDR3 is built from 17 residues.